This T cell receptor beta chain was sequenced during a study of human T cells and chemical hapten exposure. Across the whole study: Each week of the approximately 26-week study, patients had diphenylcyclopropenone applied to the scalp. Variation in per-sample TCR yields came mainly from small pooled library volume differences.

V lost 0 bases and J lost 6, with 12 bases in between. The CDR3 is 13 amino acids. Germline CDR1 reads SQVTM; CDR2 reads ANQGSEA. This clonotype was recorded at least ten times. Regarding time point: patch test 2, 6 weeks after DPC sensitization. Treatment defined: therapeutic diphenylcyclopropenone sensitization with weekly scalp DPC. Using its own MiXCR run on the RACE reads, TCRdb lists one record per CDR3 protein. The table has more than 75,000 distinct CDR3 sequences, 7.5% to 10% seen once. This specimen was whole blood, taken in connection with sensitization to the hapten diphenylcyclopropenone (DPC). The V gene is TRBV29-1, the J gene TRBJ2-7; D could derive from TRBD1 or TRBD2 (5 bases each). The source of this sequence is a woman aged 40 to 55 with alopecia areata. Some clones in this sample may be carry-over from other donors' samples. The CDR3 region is CSVEEASGGEQYF. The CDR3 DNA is TGCAGCGTTGAAGAGGCGAGTGGGGGCGAGCAGTACTTC.